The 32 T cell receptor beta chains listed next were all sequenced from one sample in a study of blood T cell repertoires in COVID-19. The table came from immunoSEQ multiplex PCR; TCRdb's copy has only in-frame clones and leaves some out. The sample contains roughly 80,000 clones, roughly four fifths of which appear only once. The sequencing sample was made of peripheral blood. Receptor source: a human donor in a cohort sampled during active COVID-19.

DNA of the CDR3: TGTGCCGTCCAGGGTTTTGGCTACACCTTC. Translating it yields CAVQGFGYTF. This chain uses TRBV28 with TRBJ1-2; D might be TRBD1 (5 bases). The CDR3 loop spans 10 amino acids. Trimming took 11 bases from V and 7 from J, leaving 11 bases between them. CDR1 is MDHEN and CDR2 is SYDVKM in the germline V gene.

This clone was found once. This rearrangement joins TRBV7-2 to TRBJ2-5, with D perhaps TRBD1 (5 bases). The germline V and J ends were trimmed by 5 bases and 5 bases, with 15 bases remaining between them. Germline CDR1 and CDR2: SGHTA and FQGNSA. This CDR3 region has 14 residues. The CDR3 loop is CASSNPTARETQYF. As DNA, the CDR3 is TGTGCCAGCAGCAACCCGACAGCGCGGGAGACCCAGTACTTC.

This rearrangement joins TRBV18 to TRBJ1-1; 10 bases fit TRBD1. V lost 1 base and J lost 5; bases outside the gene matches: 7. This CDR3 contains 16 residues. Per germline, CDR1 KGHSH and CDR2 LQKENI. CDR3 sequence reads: CASSPLKTGGGTEAFF. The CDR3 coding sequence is TGTGCCAGCTCACCACTTAAGACAGGGGGCGGTACTGAAGCTTTCTTT.

Here the CDR3 reads CASAHSGGAHNEQFF. The CDR3, as DNA: TGTGCCAGCGCTCATAGTGGGGGGGCACACAATGAGCAGTTCTTC. The rearrangement links TRBV28 to TRBJ2-1; a possible D gene is TRBD2 (7 bases). CDR3 length: 15 residues. V was pared by 8 bases and J by 5 bases, with 19 bases between. Germline values: CDR1 MDHEN, CDR2 SYDVKM.

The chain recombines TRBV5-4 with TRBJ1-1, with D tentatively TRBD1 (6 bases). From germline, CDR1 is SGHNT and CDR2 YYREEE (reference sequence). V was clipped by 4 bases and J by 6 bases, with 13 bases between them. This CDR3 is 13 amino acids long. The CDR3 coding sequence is TGTGCCAGCAGCGGCAGGGGATCGGCTGAAGCTTTCTTT. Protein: CASSGRGSAEAFF. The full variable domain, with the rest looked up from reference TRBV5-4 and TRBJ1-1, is ETGVTQSPTHLIKTRGQQVTLRCSSQSGHNTVSWYQQALGQGPQFIFQYYREEENGRGNFPPRFSGLQFPNYSSELNVNALELDDSALYLCASSGRGSAEAFFGQGTRLTVV.

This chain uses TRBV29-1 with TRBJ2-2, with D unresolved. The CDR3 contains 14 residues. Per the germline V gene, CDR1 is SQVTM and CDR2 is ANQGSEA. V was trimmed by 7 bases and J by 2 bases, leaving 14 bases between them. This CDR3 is CSAIRRGNTGELFF. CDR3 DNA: TGCAGCGCTATACGTAGAGGAAACACCGGGGAGCTGTTTTTT.

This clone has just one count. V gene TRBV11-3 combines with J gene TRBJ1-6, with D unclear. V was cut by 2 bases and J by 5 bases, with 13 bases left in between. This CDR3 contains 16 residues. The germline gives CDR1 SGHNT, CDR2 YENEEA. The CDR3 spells CASSLSGQFNNSPLHF. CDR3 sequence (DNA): TGTGCCAGCAGCTTATCAGGCCAGTTCAATAATTCACCCCTCCACTTT.

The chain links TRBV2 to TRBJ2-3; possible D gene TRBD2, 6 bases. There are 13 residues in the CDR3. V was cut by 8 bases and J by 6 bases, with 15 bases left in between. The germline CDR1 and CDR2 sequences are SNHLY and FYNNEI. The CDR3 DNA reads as TGTGCCAGCTCCATAGCGGTGAGGGATACGCAGTATTTT. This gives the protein CASSIAVRDTQYF.

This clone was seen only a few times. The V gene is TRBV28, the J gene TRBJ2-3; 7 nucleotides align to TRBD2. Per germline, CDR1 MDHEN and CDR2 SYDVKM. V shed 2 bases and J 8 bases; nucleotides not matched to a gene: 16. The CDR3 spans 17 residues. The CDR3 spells CASSLGGRGGPEGTQYF. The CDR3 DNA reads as TGTGCCAGCAGTTTAGGGGGTCGCGGGGGACCGGAGGGTACGCAGTATTTT.

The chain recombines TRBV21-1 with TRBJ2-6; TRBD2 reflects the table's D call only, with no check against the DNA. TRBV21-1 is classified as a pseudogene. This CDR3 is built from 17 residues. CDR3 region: CASSRGGGQYVTNVLTF. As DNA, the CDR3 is TGTGCCAGCAGTCGCGGGGGGGGACAGTATGTGACCAACGTCCTGACTTTC.

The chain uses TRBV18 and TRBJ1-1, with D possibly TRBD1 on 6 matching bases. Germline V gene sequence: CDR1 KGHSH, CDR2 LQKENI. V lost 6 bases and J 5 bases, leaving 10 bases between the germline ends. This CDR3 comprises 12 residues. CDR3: CASSQDRTEAFF. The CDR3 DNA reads TGTGCCAGCTCTCAAGACAGGACTGAAGCTTTCTTT.

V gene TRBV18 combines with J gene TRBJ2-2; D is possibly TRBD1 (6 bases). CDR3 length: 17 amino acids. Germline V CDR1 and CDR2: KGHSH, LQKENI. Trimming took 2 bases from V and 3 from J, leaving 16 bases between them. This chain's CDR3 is CASSPYIIQGYTGELFF. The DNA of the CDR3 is TGTGCCAGCTCACCATATATTATCCAGGGGTACACCGGGGAGCTGTTTTTT.

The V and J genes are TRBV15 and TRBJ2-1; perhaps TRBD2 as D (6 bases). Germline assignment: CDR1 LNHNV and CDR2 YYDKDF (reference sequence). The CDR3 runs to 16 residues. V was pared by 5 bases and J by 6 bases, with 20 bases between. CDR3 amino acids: CATSERVEGAGNEQFF. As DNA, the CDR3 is TGTGCCACCAGCGAACGCGTGGAGGGCGCAGGCAATGAGCAGTTCTTC.

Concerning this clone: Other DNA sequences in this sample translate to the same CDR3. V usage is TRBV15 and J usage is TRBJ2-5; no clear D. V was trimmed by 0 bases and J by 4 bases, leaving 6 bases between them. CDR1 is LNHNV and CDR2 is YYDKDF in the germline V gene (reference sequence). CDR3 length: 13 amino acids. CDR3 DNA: TGTGCCACCAGCAGAGATTTCGGAGAGACCCAGTACTTC. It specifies CATSRDFGETQYF.

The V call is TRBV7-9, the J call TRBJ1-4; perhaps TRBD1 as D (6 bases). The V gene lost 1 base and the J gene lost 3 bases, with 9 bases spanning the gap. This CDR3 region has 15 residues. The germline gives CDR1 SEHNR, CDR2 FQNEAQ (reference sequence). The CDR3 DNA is TGTGCCAGCAGCTTAGTCGGGGGGCCTAATGAAAAACTGTTTTTT. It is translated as CASSLVGGPNEKLFF.

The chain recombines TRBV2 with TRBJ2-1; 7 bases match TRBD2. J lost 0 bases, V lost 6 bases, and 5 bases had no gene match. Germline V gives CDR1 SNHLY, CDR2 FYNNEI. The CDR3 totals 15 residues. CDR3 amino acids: CASRQGRGSYNEQFF. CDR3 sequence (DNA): TGTGCCAGCAGGCAAGGGAGGGGCTCCTACAATGAGCAGTTCTTC.

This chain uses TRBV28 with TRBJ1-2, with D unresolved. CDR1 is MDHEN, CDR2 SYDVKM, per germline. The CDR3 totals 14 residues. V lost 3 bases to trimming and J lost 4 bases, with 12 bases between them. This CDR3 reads CASSFGRSTYGYTF. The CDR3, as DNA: TGTGCCAGCAGTTTTGGCAGGTCGACCTATGGCTACACCTTC.

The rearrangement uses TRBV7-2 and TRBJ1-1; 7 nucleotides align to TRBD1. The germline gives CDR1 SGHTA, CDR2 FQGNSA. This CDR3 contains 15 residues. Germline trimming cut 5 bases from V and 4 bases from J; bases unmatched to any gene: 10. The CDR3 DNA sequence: TGTGCCAGCAGCACCCTACCTGGGGACAGCACTGAAGCTTTCTTT. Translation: CASSTLPGDSTEAFF.

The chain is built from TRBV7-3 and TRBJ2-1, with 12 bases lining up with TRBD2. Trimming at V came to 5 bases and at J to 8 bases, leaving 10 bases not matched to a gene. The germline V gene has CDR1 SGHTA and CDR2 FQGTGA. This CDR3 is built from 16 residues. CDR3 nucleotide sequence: TGTGCCAGCAGCCCTAGCAGACTAGCGGGAGAGGATGAGCAGTTCTTC. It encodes CASSPSRLAGEDEQFF.

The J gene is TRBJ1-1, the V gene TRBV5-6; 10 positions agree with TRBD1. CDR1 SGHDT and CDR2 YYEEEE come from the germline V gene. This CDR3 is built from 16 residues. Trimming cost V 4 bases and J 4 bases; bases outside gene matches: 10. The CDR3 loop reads CASSRRDRGWATEAFF. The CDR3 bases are TGTGCCAGCAGCCGCCGGGACAGGGGCTGGGCCACTGAAGCTTTCTTT.

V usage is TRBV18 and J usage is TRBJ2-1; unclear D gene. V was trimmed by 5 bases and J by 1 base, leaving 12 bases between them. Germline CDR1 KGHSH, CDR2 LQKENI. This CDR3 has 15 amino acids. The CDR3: CASSENFGSYNEQFF. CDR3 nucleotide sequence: TGTGCCAGCTCAGAGAATTTCGGTTCCTACAATGAGCAGTTCTTC. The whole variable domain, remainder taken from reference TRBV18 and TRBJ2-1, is NAGVMQNPRHLVRRRGQEARLRCSPMKGHSHVYWYRQLPEEGLKFMVYLQKENIIDESGMPKERFSAEFPKEGPSILRIQQVVRGDSAAYFCASSENFGSYNEQFFGPGTRLTVL.

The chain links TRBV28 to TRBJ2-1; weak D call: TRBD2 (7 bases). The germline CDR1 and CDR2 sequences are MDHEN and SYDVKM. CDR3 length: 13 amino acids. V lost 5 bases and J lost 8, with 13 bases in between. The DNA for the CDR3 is TGTGCCAGCAGTCCCGGGGGGCGCGATGAGCAGTTCTTC. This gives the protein CASSPGGRDEQFF.

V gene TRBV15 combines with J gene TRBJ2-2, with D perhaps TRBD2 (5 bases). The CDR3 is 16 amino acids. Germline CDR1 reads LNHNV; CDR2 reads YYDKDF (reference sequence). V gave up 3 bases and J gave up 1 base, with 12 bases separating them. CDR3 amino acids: CATSSRYRGNTGELFF. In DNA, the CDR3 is TGTGCCACCAGCAGCCGATATCGGGGGAACACCGGGGAGCTGTTTTTT.

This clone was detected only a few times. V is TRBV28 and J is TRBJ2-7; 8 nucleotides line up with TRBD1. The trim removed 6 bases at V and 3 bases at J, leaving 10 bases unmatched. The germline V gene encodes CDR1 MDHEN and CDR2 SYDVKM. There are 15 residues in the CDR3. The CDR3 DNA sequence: TGTGCCAGCAGCACAGGGGGATCTAGGGACTACGAGCAGTACTTC. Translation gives CASSTGGSRDYEQYF.

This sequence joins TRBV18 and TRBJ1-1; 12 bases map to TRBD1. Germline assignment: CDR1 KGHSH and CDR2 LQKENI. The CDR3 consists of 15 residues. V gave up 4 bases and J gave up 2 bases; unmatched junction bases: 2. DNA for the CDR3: TGTGCCAGCTCACTAGGGACAGGGGGCAACACTGAAGCTTTCTTT. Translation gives CASSLGTGGNTEAFF.

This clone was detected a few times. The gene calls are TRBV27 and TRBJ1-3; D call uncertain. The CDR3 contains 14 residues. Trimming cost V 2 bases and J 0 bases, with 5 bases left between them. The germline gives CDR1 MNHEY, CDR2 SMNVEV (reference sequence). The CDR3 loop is CASSLRSSGNTIYF. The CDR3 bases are TGTGCCAGCAGTTTACGCAGCTCTGGAAACACCATATATTTT.

CDR3 sequence reads: CASSLGTGSKPQHF. DNA for the CDR3: TGTGCCAGCAGCTTGGGGACAGGGTCGAAGCCCCAGCATTTT. This chain uses TRBV5-6 with TRBJ1-5; 8 nucleotides match TRBD1. After removal of 0 bases from V and 8 bases from J, the junction contained 4 bases not matched to a gene. Germline lookup yields CDR1 SGHDT and CDR2 YYEEEE. This CDR3 region has 14 residues.

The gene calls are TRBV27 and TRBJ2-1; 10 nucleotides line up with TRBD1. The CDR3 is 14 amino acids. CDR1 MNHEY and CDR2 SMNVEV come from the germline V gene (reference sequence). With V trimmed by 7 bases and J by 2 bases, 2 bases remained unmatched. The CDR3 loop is CASKTGGAYNEQFF. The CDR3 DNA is TGTGCCAGCAAGACAGGGGGCGCCTACAATGAGCAGTTCTTC.

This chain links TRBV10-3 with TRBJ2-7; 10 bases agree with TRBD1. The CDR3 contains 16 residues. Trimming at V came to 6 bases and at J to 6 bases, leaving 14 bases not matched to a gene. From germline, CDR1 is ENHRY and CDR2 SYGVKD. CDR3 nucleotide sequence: TGTGCCATCAGCGAAGACGGACAGGGGGTTTTCCTCGAGCAGTACTTC. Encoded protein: CAISEDGQGVFLEQYF.

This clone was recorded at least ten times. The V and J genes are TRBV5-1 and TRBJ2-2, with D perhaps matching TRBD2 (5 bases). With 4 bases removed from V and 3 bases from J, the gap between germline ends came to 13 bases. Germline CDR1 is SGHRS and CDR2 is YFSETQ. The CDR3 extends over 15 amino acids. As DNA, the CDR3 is TGCGCCAGCAGCGGAAGGCCCGGGGACACCGGGGAGCTGTTTTTT. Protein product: CASSGRPGDTGELFF.

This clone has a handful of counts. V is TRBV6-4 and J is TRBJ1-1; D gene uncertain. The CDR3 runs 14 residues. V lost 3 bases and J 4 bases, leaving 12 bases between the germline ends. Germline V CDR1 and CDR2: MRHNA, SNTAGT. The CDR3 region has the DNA TGTGCCAGCAGTGAGAGGGCGCGGTCCACTGAAGCTTTCTTT. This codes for CASSERARSTEAFF.

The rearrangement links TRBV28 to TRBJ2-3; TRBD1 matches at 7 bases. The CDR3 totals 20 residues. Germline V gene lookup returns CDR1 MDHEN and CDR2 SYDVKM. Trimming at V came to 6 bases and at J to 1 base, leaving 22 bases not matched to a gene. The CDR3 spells CASSYRDSQYGPYRTDTQYF. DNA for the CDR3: TGTGCCAGCAGCTATCGGGACAGCCAGTATGGACCCTATCGCACAGATACGCAGTATTTT.